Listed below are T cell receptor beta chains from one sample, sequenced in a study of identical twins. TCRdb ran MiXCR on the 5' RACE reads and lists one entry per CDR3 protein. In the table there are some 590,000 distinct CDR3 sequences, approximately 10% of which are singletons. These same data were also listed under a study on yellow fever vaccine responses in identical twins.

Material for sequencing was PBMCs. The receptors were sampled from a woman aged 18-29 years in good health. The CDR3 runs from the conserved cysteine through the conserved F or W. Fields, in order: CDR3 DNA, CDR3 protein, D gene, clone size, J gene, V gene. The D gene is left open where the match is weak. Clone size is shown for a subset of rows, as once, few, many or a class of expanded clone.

TGCGCCAGCCGGGGGACAACTAATGAAAAACTGTTTTTT,CASRGTTNEKLFF,NA,many,TRBJ1-4,TRBV5-1
TGTGCCAGCAGCTTAGTTGCTGTAGGGGAAAAACTGTTTTTT,CASSLVAVGEKLFF,NA,few,TRBJ1-4,TRBV7-8
TGCAGTGCTAGAGATTGGGCGGGCCTGGAGACCCAGTACTTC,CSARDWAGLETQYF,NA,few,TRBJ2-5,TRBV20-1
TGTGCCAGCACCTTCTCTAACACCGGGGAGCTGTTTTTT,CASTFSNTGELFF,NA,many,TRBJ2-2,TRBV27
TGCGCCAGCAGCTCCGCCGGGACAGGGGGCGATGAAGCTTTCTTT,CASSSAGTGGDEAFF,TRBD1,NA,TRBJ1-1,TRBV5-1
TGTGCCAGCAGCCAAGAGGATAGCGGGGGGGCCGGGGAGACCCAGTACTTC,CASSQEDSGGAGETQYF,TRBD2,few,TRBJ2-5,TRBV4-2
TGTGCCAGCAGCCAGGACCCCTACGAGCAGTACTTC,CASSQDPYEQYF,NA,few,TRBJ2-7,TRBV3-1
TGTGCCAGCAGTTACCATAAAGGACAGGGGGCGCGGAATGAGCAGTTCTTC,CASSYHKGQGARNEQFF,TRBD1,NA,TRBJ2-1,TRBV6-5
TGTGCCAGCAGTGAGTGGTCCAATCAGCCCCAGCATTTT,CASSEWSNQPQHF,NA,NA,TRBJ1-5,TRBV6-1
TGTGCCAGCAGTGGGACAGGGGGCCACACGATAAACACTGAAGCTTTCTTT,CASSGTGGHTINTEAFF,TRBD1,few,TRBJ1-1,TRBV12-3/TRBV12-4
TGTGCCAGCAGTTTCGTCGACGAGCAGTACTTC,CASSFVDEQYF,NA,many,TRBJ2-7,TRBV12-3/TRBV12-4
TGTGCCAGCAGCGAACAATTAGCGGGGGGCCGCAGTGAGCAGTTCTTC,CASSEQLAGGRSEQFF,TRBD2,many,TRBJ2-1,TRBV7-2
TGTGCCAGCCGGACAGTCCGGGTCGCCGGGGAGCTGTTTTTT,CASRTVRVAGELFF,NA,few,TRBJ2-2,TRBV28
TGTGCCAGCAGCGTAGTCGGCGGGGGGGAATATACGCAGTATTTT,CASSVVGGGEYTQYF,TRBD2,few,TRBJ2-3,TRBV9
TGCGCCAGCAGCCAAGTAGCGACGAGGGGAATCGCTGAAGCTTTCTTT,CASSQVATRGIAEAFF,NA,few,TRBJ1-1,TRBV4-3
TGTGCCAGCAGTTTATCGTCGGTTAACCTGGGCACTGAAGCTTTCTTT,CASSLSSVNLGTEAFF,NA,few,TRBJ1-1,TRBV12-3/TRBV12-4
TGTGCCAGCAGCGGGGGACAGACTACCTACGAGCAGTACTTC,CASSGGQTTYEQYF,TRBD1,NA,TRBJ2-7,TRBV7-9
TGTGCCAGCAGCACTGGGACTTACACTGAAGCTTTCTTT,CASSTGTYTEAFF,NA,few,TRBJ1-1,TRBV5-6
TGTGCCAGCAGAGGGACAGTCCTTACTTCTGGGGCCAACGTCCTGACTTTC,CASRGTVLTSGANVLTF,TRBD1,NA,TRBJ2-6,TRBV6-2/TRBV6-3
TGCAGTGCTAGGAAACTGGCTATTACCTACGAGCAGTACTTC,CSARKLAITYEQYF,NA,NA,TRBJ2-7,TRBV20-1
TGTGCCAGCAGCATTGACAGGGGTAATTCACCCCTCCACTTT,CASSIDRGNSPLHF,TRBD1,NA,TRBJ1-6,TRBV5-4
TGTGCCAGCAGTGACTCCCCCGGACAGGGCTCCAATGAGCAGTTCTTC,CASSDSPGQGSNEQFF,TRBD1,few,TRBJ2-1,TRBV6-4
TGTGCCAGCAGTCCCACAGGACAGGCCGGGGGGGAGACCCAGTACTTC,CASSPTGQAGGETQYF,NA,NA,TRBJ2-5,TRBV6-2/TRBV6-3
TGCGCCAGCAGCTTGGTTGGGGGGGCCCTTGGCAATGAGCAGTTCTTC,CASSLVGGALGNEQFF,NA,NA,TRBJ2-1,TRBV5-1
TGTGCCACCGGTGGACTAGCGGACTCGAGCGGGGAGCTGTTTTTT,CATGGLADSSGELFF,TRBD2,few,TRBJ2-2,TRBV27
TGTGCCAGCAGCCTATTGGGACTAGCGAAAGGGGGAGATACGCAGTATTTT,CASSLLGLAKGGDTQYF,TRBD2,NA,TRBJ2-3,TRBV9